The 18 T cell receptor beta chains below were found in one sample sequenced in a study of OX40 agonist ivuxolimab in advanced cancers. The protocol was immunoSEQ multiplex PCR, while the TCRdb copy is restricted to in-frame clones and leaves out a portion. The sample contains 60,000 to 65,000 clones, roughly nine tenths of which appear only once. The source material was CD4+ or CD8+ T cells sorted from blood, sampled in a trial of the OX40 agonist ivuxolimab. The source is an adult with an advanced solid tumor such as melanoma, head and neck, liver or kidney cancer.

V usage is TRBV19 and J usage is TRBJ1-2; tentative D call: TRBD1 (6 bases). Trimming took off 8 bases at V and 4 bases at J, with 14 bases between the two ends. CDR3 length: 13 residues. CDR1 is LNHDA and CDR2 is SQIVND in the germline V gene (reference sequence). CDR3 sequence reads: CASSPGTSYGYTF. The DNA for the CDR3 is TGTGCCAGTTCCCCCGGGACATCCTATGGCTACACCTTC.

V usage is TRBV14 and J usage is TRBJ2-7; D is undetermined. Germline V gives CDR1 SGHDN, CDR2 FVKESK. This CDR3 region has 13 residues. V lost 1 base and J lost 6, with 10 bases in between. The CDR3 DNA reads TGTGCCAGCAGCCAAGCGAGGACGGGCGAGCAGTACTTC. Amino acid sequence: CASSQARTGEQYF.

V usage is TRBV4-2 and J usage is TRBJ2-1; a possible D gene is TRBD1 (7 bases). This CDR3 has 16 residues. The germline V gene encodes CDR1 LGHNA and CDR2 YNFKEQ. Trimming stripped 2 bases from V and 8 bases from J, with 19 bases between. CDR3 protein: CASSQSPTGEEYEQFF. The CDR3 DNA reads TGTGCCAGCAGCCAATCCCCCACAGGGGAGGAGTATGAGCAGTTCTTC.

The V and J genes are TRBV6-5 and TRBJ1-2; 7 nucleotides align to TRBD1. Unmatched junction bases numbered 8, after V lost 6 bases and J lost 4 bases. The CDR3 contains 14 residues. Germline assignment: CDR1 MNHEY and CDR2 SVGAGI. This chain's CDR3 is CASRFLGQPYGYTF. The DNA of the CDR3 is TGTGCCAGCAGATTTCTGGGACAGCCCTATGGCTACACCTTC.

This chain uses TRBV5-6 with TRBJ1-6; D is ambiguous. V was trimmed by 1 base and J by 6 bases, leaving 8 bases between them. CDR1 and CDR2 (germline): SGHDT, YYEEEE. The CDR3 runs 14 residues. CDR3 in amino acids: CASSLTAGNSPLHF. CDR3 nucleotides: TGTGCCAGCAGCTTGACGGCGGGTAATTCACCCCTCCACTTT.

The CDR3 bases are TGTGCCAGCAGTCGAACAGGAGACACTGAAGCTTTCTTT. Translated: CASSRTGDTEAFF. The chain joins TRBV6-6 to TRBJ1-1, with D maybe TRBD1 (5 bases). V was clipped by 5 bases and J by 3 bases, with 10 bases between them. Germline V gives CDR1 MNHNY, CDR2 SVGAGI (reference sequence). This CDR3 contains 13 residues.

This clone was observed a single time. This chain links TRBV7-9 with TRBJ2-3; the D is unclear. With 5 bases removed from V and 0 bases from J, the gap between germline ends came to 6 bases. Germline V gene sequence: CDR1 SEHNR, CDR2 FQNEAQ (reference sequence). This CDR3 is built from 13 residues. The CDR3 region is CASSPTSTDTQYF. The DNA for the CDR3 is TGTGCCAGCAGCCCCACTAGCACAGATACGCAGTATTTT.

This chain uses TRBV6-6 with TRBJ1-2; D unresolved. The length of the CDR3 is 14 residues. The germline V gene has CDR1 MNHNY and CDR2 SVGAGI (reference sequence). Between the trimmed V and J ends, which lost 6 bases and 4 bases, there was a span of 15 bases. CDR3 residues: CASSYPEGLYGYTF. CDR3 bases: TGTGCCAGCAGCTACCCGGAAGGGCTCTATGGCTACACCTTC.

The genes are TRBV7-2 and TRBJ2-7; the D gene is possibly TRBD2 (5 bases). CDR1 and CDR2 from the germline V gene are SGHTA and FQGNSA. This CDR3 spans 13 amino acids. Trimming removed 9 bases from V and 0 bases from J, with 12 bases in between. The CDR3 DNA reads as TGTGCCAGTACGGGGTCCGGCTCCTACGAGCAGTACTTC. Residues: CASTGSGSYEQYF.

The CDR3, as DNA: TGTGCCATCAGTGAGTCGAGGGAAAATACGCAGTATTTT. As protein: CAISESRENTQYF. The chain carries TRBV10-3 and TRBJ2-3; tentative D call: TRBD2 (5 bases). Per germline, CDR1 ENHRY and CDR2 SYGVKD. With 0 bases removed from V and 7 bases from J, the gap between germline ends came to 8 bases. This CDR3 comprises 13 residues.

As DNA, the CDR3 is TGTGCCAGCAGCTTAGATGTAGGTAGCACAGATACGCAGTATTTT. It specifies CASSLDVGSTDTQYF. This chain uses TRBV7-9 with TRBJ2-3, with D unclear. Germline V gene lookup returns CDR1 SEHNR and CDR2 FQNEAQ (reference sequence). V shed 1 base and J shed 0 bases, with 8 bases lying between them. This CDR3 contains 15 residues.

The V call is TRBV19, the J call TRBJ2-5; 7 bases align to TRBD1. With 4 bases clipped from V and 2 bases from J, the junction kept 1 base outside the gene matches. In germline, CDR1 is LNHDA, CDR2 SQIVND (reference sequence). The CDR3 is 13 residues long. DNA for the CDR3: TGTGCCAGTAGTAGGGACAGACAAGAGACCCAGTACTTC. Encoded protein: CASSRDRQETQYF.

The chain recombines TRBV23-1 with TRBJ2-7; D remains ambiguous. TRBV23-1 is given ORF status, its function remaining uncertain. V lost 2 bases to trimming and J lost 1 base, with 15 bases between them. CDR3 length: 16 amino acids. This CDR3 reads CASSQRSPGISYEQYF. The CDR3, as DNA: TGCGCCAGCAGTCAACGATCGCCAGGTATATCCTACGAGCAGTACTTC.

The CDR3 protein is CASFGPGGSRQGTGELFF. CDR3 DNA sequence: TGTGCCAGTTTTGGACCAGGCGGGAGCCGGCAGGGGACCGGGGAGCTGTTTTTT. The chain uses TRBV19 and TRBJ2-2; D might be TRBD2 (7 bases). There are 18 residues in the CDR3. Trimming removed 8 bases at V and 5 bases at J, with 27 bases between. Germline V CDR1 and CDR2: LNHDA, SQIVND (reference sequence).

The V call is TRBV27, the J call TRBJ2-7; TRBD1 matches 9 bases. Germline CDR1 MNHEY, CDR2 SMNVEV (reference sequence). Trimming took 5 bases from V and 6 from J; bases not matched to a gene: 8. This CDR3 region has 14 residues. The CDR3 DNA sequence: TGTGCCAGCAGTGGACAGGGGTTAAGTCGCGAGCAGTACTTC. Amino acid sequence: CASSGQGLSREQYF.

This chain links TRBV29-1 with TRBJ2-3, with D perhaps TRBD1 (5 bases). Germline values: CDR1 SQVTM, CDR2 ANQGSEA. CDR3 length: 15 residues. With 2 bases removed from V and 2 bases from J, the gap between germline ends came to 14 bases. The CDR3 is CSVEPQGTSTDTQYF. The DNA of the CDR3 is TGCAGCGTTGAACCCCAGGGCACATCCACAGATACGCAGTATTTT.

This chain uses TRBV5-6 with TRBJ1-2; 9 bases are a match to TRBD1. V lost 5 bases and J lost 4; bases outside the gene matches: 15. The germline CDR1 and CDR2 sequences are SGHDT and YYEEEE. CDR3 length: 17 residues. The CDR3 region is CASRNSRTGASGYGYTF. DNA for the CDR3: TGTGCCAGCAGGAATTCCAGGACAGGGGCTTCGGGCTATGGCTACACCTTC.

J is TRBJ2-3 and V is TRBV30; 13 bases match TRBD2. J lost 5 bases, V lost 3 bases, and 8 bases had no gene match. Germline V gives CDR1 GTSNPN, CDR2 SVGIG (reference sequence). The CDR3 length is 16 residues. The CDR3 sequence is CAWSPGTSGMGDTQYF. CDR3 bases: TGTGCCTGGAGCCCAGGGACTAGCGGGATGGGAGATACGCAGTATTTT.